The 20 T cell receptor beta chains given below trace back to one sample, sequenced in a study of technical replicates of blood from a handful of donors. Clones were read by immunoSEQ multiplex PCR, and TCRdb kept only the in-frame ones, dropping some. The top ten clones hold roughly 0.23% of a sample with more than 65,000 clones, about 94% of them seen once. Sequenced sample: T cells isolated from PBMCs. These receptor sequences come from a human donor in good health.

The rearrangement links TRBV2 to TRBJ2-1; TRBD2 agrees at 12 bases. With V trimmed by 6 bases and J by 5 bases, 5 bases remained unmatched. Germline CDR1 reads SNHLY; CDR2 reads FYNNEI. CDR3 size: 15 residues. CDR3 residues: CASRPTSGGNNEQFF. CDR3 coding DNA: TGTGCCAGCAGACCCACTAGCGGGGGGAACAATGAGCAGTTCTTC.

The chain links TRBV6-6 to TRBJ1-1; 7 bases align to TRBD1. CDR1 MNHNY and CDR2 SVGAGI come from the germline V gene (reference sequence). The CDR3 is made up of 16 amino acids. After removal of 6 bases from V and 3 bases from J, the junction contained 13 bases not matched to a gene. The CDR3 DNA reads as TGTGCCAGCAGCCACCAGACAGGGAGCGGTGACACTGAAGCTTTCTTT. Encoded protein: CASSHQTGSGDTEAFF.

The chain is built from TRBV2 and TRBJ2-3; 12 bases map to TRBD2. Looked up from germline, CDR1 is SNHLY and CDR2 is FYNNEI. The V segment lost 11 bases and the J segment 0 bases; nucleotides outside the gene matches: 12. This CDR3 comprises 17 residues. The CDR3 nucleotides read TGTGCCGGAAGGCCTAGCGGGGGGGGATCAAGCACAGATACGCAGTATTTT. Its protein is CAGRPSGGGSSTDTQYF. The whole variable domain, remainder taken from reference TRBV2 and TRBJ2-3, is EPEVTQTPSHQVTQMGQEVILRCVPISNHLYFYWYRQILGQKVEFLVSFYNNEISEKSEIFDDQFSVERPDGSNFTLKIRSTKLEDSAMYFCAGRPSGGGSSTDTQYFGPGTRLTVL.

This clone turned up a few times. The chain couples TRBV30 to TRBJ2-2, with 9 bases identical to TRBD1. Germline CDR1 is GTSNPN and CDR2 is SVGIG (reference sequence). The V and J ends lost 1 base and 3 bases, in that order; junction bases with no gene match: 6. This CDR3 comprises 16 residues. The CDR3 DNA reads as TGTGCCTGGAGTGCGGGGACAGGGCTTTACACCGGGGAGCTGTTTTTT. Translated: CAWSAGTGLYTGELFF.

This sequence joins TRBV7-8 and TRBJ2-7, with a possible D match to TRBD1 (5 bases). V lost 5 bases and J 1 base, leaving 6 bases between the germline ends. This CDR3 has 12 amino acids. Germline CDR1 and CDR2: SGHVS and FQNEAQ. CDR3: CASSKGSYEQYF. Written as DNA, the CDR3 is TGTGCCAGCAGCAAGGGGTCCTACGAGCAGTACTTC.

CDR3 in DNA: TGCGCCAGCAGCTTCGGACACATCCAATTTCAATCCTACAATGAGCAGTTCTTC. Its protein product is CASSFGHIQFQSYNEQFF. J is TRBJ2-1 and V is TRBV5-1; maybe TRBD1 (5 bases). V lost 2 bases and J lost 1, with 19 bases in between. CDR1 is SGHRS and CDR2 is YFSETQ in the germline V gene. The CDR3 runs to 18 residues.

The chain is built from TRBV25-1 and TRBJ1-1; possible D gene TRBD1, 5 bases. Germline values: CDR1 MGHDK, CDR2 SYGVNS. The CDR3 spans 15 residues. V was shortened by 1 base and J by 1 base, with 10 bases between the two germline ends. CDR3 sequence: CASSEFRGENTEAFF. The CDR3, as DNA: TGTGCCAGCAGTGAATTTAGGGGCGAGAACACTGAAGCTTTCTTT.

This chain connects TRBV6-1 to TRBJ1-2; 8 positions agree with TRBD1. Germline assignment: CDR1 MNHNS and CDR2 SASEGT. J gave up 4 bases and V 3 bases, and 4 bases lay outside the gene matches. This CDR3 has 14 residues. The CDR3 bases are TGTGCCAGCAGTGACTTGACAGGGGTCTATGGCTACACCTTC. Protein sequence: CASSDLTGVYGYTF.

The DNA of the CDR3 is TGTGCCAGCAGTGAATGGGCTAGCGGCATCTCCTACGAGCAGTACTTC. Protein: CASSEWASGISYEQYF. V gene TRBV6-1 combines with J gene TRBJ2-7, with TRBD2 matching 7 bases. The V segment lost 2 bases and the J segment 0 bases; nucleotides outside the gene matches: 7. The CDR3 is 16 residues long. The germline CDR1 and CDR2 sequences are MNHNS and SASEGT.

The chain uses TRBV9 and TRBJ1-5; the D is unclear. Per the germline V gene, CDR1 is SGDLS and CDR2 is YYNGEE. The germline V and J ends were trimmed by 2 bases and 0 bases, with 9 bases remaining between them. This CDR3 has 15 amino acids. For the CDR3, the DNA is TGTGCCAGCAGCGTTTACGGTGATAGCAATCAGCCCCAGCATTTT. Residues: CASSVYGDSNQPQHF.

This sequence joins TRBV19 and TRBJ1-5; tentative D call: TRBD1 (5 bases). The CDR3 has 13 residues. CDR1 LNHDA and CDR2 SQIVND come from the germline V gene (reference sequence). V was trimmed by 6 bases and J by 12 bases, leaving 18 bases between them. The CDR3 here is CASSLSGSGDQHF. As DNA, the CDR3 is TGTGCCAGTAGCCTCTCAGGGAGCGGGGACCAGCATTTT. Combining the CDR3 with reference TRBV19 and TRBJ1-5 gives the whole variable domain DGGITQSPKYLFRKEGQNVTLSCEQNLNHDAMYWYRQDPGQGLRLIYYSQIVNDFQKGDIAEGYSVSREKKESFPLTVTSAQKNPTAFYLCASSLSGSGDQHFGDGTRLSIL.

The V call is TRBV7-8, the J call TRBJ2-1, with 7 bases lining up with TRBD2. V lost 8 bases, J lost 9 bases, and 7 bases stayed unmatched. The CDR3 spans 12 residues. Per germline, CDR1 SGHVS and CDR2 FQNEAQ. The CDR3: CASAGGFGEQFF. The CDR3 DNA is TGTGCCAGCGCCGGGGGGTTCGGTGAGCAGTTCTTC.

V is TRBV9 and J is TRBJ2-7; 9 bases map to TRBD1. This CDR3 is built from 15 residues. V was clipped by 0 bases and J by 2 bases; unmatched bases: 3. CDR1 and CDR2 from the germline V gene are SGDLS and YYNGEE. Written as DNA, the CDR3 is TGTGCCAGCAGCGTAGAGTGGGACAGGGCCTACGAGCAGTACTTC. It encodes CASSVEWDRAYEQYF. The full variable domain, its missing parts supplied by reference TRBV9 and TRBJ2-7, is DSGVTQTPKHLITATGQRVTLRCSPRSGDLSVYWYQQSLDQGLQFLIQYYNGEERAKGNILERFSAQQFPDLHSELNLSSLELGDSALYFCASSVEWDRAYEQYFGPGTRLTVT.

The V gene is TRBV13, the J gene TRBJ1-3; D is ambiguous. The V end lost 3 bases, the J end lost 0 bases, and 9 bases lay between the germline ends. The CDR3 contains 15 residues. Germline CDR1 PRHDT, CDR2 FYEKMQ (reference sequence). This CDR3 is CASSLTPSSGNTIYF. CDR3 sequence (DNA): TGTGCCAGCAGCTTGACTCCTAGCTCTGGAAACACCATATATTTT.

V is TRBV2 and J is TRBJ2-3, with 8 bases that match TRBD2. CDR3 length equals 13 residues. With V trimmed by 11 bases and J by 0 bases, 4 bases remained unmatched. Germline lookup yields CDR1 SNHLY and CDR2 FYNNEI. The CDR3 bases are TGTGCCCAGAAGCGGGAGAGCACAGATACGCAGTATTTT. Translating it yields CAQKRESTDTQYF.

V is TRBV2 and J is TRBJ1-2; 10 bases line up with TRBD1. V trimming: 8 bases; J trimming: 3 bases; junction bases outside the gene matches: 6. Germline V gene lookup returns CDR1 SNHLY and CDR2 FYNNEI. The CDR3 totals 14 residues. The CDR3 loop reads CASPGTGVDYGYTF. The CDR3 DNA reads as TGTGCCAGCCCCGGGACAGGGGTCGACTATGGCTACACCTTC.

J is TRBJ2-7 and V is TRBV9; no clear D. The CDR3 runs 14 residues. V was clipped by 2 bases and J by 0 bases, with 9 bases between them. In germline, CDR1 is SGDLS, CDR2 YYNGEE. As DNA, the CDR3 is TGTGCCAGCAGCGTTTCTAGAAGCTCCTACGAGCAGTACTTC. This encodes CASSVSRSSYEQYF.

The chain joins TRBV4-1 to TRBJ2-1, with 11 bases aligning to TRBD2. After removal of 3 bases from V and 4 bases from J, the junction contained 17 bases not matched to a gene. The CDR3 is 20 residues long. Germline CDR1 is MGHRA and CDR2 is YSYEKL. The CDR3 protein is CASSQARLAGGPRAYNEQFF. The CDR3 nucleotides are TGCGCCAGCAGCCAGGCGCGGCTAGCGGGAGGTCCCCGCGCTTACAATGAGCAGTTCTTC.

This clone was recorded only once. This chain links TRBV9 with TRBJ1-4, with 12 bases matching TRBD1. Germline values: CDR1 SGDLS, CDR2 YYNGEE. Losses at the gene ends were 3 bases for V and 8 bases for J; bases not matched to a gene: 11. This CDR3 is 17 amino acids long. CDR3 amino acids: CASSEGTGGGVWEKLFF. CDR3 bases: TGTGCCAGCAGCGAGGGGACAGGGGGCGGAGTTTGGGAAAAACTGTTTTTT. Combining the CDR3 with reference TRBV9 and TRBJ1-4 gives the whole variable domain DSGVTQTPKHLITATGQRVTLRCSPRSGDLSVYWYQQSLDQGLQFLIQYYNGEERAKGNILERFSAQQFPDLHSELNLSSLELGDSALYFCASSEGTGGGVWEKLFFGSGTQLSVL.

This clone was recorded only once. V usage is TRBV5-1 and J usage is TRBJ1-1; the match to TRBD1 covers 9 bases. Trimming cost V 4 bases and J 1 base; bases outside gene matches: 11. Per germline, CDR1 SGHRS and CDR2 YFSETQ. This CDR3 has 17 residues. CDR3 region: CASSRGTGRSANTEAFF. Written as DNA, the CDR3 is TGCGCCAGCAGCCGCGGGACAGGGAGAAGTGCGAACACTGAAGCTTTCTTT.